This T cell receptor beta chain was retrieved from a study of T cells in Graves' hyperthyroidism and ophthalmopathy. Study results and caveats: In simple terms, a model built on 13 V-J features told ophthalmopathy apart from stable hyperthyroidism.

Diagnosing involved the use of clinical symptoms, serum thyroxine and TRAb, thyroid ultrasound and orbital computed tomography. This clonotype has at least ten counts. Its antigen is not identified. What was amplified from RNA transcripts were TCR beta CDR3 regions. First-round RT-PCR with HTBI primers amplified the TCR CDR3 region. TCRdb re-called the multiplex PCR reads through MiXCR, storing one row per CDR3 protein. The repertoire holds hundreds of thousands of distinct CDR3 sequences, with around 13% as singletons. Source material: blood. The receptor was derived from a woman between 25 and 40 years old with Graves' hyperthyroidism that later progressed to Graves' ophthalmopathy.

CDR3: CASSLGTGRYEQYF. CDR3 bases: TGTGCCAGCAGCTTGGGGACAGGGCGATACGAGCAGTACTTC. This sequence joins TRBV11-2 and TRBJ2-7; 9 bases match TRBD1. V trimming: 3 bases; J trimming: 4 bases; junction bases outside the gene matches: 4. The CDR3 is 14 amino acids. Germline assignment: CDR1 SGHAT and CDR2 FQNNGV.